These 16 T cell receptor beta chains were all obtained from the same sample, sequenced in a study of T cell responses to AZD1222 COVID-19 vaccine. Clones were sequenced by immunoSEQ multiplex PCR, and TCRdb holds only the in-frame ones, with some missing. The table includes 90,000 to 120,000 clones, over 85% detected once. The sequenced sample was peripheral blood, obtained on day 0 of AZD1222 vaccination. These receptors were collected from an adult in good health.

This sequence joins TRBV7-3 and TRBJ2-5, with D maybe TRBD2 (5 bases). Trimming removed 2 bases from V and 5 bases from J, with 12 bases in between. Per germline, CDR1 SGHTA and CDR2 FQGTGA. The CDR3 runs 14 residues. CDR3 DNA sequence: TGTGCCAGCAGCTTATCGGGATGGACGGAGACCCAGTACTTC. It translates to CASSLSGWTETQYF.

V is TRBV3-1 (or the pseudogene TRBV3-2) and J is TRBJ1-6; D gene unclear. Germline V gene data show CDR1 as LGHDT and CDR2 as YNNKEL (reference sequence). The germline V and J ends were trimmed by 0 bases and 7 bases, with 10 bases remaining between them. The CDR3 runs 15 residues. CDR3 amino acids: CASSQDRATNSPLHF. CDR3 coding DNA: TGTGCCAGCAGCCAAGACCGGGCCACAAATTCACCCCTCCACTTT.

This chain links TRBV5-6 with TRBJ1-1; maybe TRBD1 (6 bases). The CDR3 loop spans 18 amino acids. Germline assignment: CDR1 SGHDT and CDR2 YYEEEE. V shed 0 bases and J shed 1 base, with 19 bases lying between them. The CDR3 spells CASSLDGSRGAANTEAFF. CDR3 sequence (DNA): TGTGCCAGCAGCTTGGATGGCTCACGGGGGGCCGCGAACACTGAAGCTTTCTTT. Full variable domain (rest looked up from reference TRBV5-6 and TRBJ1-1): DAGVTQSPTHLIKTRGQQVTLRCSPKSGHDTVSWYQQALGQGPQFIFQYYEEEERQRGNFPDRFSGHQFPNYSSELNVNALLLGDSALYLCASSLDGSRGAANTEAFFGQGTRLTVV.

The CDR3 DNA follows: TGTGCCAGCAGCCTGGGCCACACTGAAGCTTTCTTT. Amino acid sequence: CASSLGHTEAFF. The gene calls are TRBV5-4 and TRBJ1-1; D remains unclear. The CDR3 loop spans 12 amino acids. V was clipped by 4 bases and J by 3 bases, with 7 bases between them. Per the germline V gene, CDR1 is SGHNT and CDR2 is YYREEE (reference sequence).

The rearrangement links TRBV6-5 to TRBJ1-5; 8 bases agree with TRBD1. Germline values: CDR1 MNHEY, CDR2 SVGAGI. This CDR3 has 15 residues. Trimming at V came to 6 bases and at J to 4 bases, leaving 8 bases not matched to a gene. CDR3 DNA: TGTGCCAGCAGGGTCGGACAGGGTGGAAATCAGCCCCAGCATTTT. This sequence encodes CASRVGQGGNQPQHF.

The rearrangement links TRBV2 to TRBJ2-5; 14 positions match TRBD2. Trimming at V came to 5 bases and at J to 2 bases, leaving 4 bases not matched to a gene. This CDR3 has 16 amino acids. Germline V gives CDR1 SNHLY, CDR2 FYNNEI. CDR3 in DNA: TGTGCCAGCAGTCCCAGACTAGCGGGAGGGCAAGAGACCCAGTACTTC. It encodes CASSPRLAGGQETQYF.

On this clone itself: It is unclear where the CDR3 begins or ends on the DNA, so no DNA is shown, and the CDR3 is as TCRdb lists it. The chain combines TRBV6-5 with TRBJ1-2; the table gives TRBD1 as D, unverified against the DNA. The V gene's germline CDR1 is MNHEY and CDR2 SVGAGI. The CDR3 length is 14 residues, termini included. The CDR3 protein is CASSTSTGFYGYTF.

The V and J genes are TRBV30 and TRBJ2-7; a possible D gene is TRBD2 (6 bases). The V and J ends lost 5 bases and 0 bases respectively, with 11 bases between them. The CDR3 loop spans 13 amino acids. CDR1 and CDR2 from the germline V gene are GTSNPN and SVGIG (reference sequence). The CDR3 region is CAWGGLVSYEQYF. The DNA of the CDR3 is TGTGCCTGGGGGGGGTTGGTCTCCTACGAGCAGTACTTC.

This chain uses TRBV9 with TRBJ1-1; the D gene is possibly TRBD1 (5 bases). V lost 1 base and J lost 0, with 13 bases in between. Germline CDR1 and CDR2: SGDLS and YYNGEE. The CDR3 totals 16 residues. The DNA of the CDR3 is TGTGCCAGCAGCGTATCGGCCCAGGGTTTGAACACTGAAGCTTTCTTT. Translation: CASSVSAQGLNTEAFF. The full variable domain, rest sourced from reference TRBV9 and TRBJ1-1, is DSGVTQTPKHLITATGQRVTLRCSPRSGDLSVYWYQQSLDQGLQFLIQYYNGEERAKGNILERFSAQQFPDLHSELNLSSLELGDSALYFCASSVSAQGLNTEAFFGQGTRLTVV.

The chain couples TRBV27 to TRBJ1-4; TRBD1 aligns across 9 bases. Looked up from germline, CDR1 is MNHEY and CDR2 is SMNVEV (reference sequence). CDR3 size: 18 residues. The junction had 14 bases not matched to a gene; V was cut back by 3 bases and J by 6 bases. The CDR3: CASSFSLPGTGRHEKLFF. DNA of the CDR3: TGTGCCAGCAGTTTTAGTCTTCCCGGGACAGGGAGGCATGAAAAACTGTTTTTT.

The V and J genes are TRBV19 and TRBJ2-7, with 14 bases matching TRBD2. The CDR3 extends over 15 amino acids. Losses at the gene ends were 6 bases for V and 2 bases for J; bases not matched to a gene: 3. The V gene's germline CDR1 is LNHDA and CDR2 SQIVND (reference sequence). The CDR3 protein is CASSRLAGGTYEQYF. The CDR3 DNA reads TGTGCCAGTAGCCGACTAGCGGGGGGGACCTACGAGCAGTACTTC.

This chain connects TRBV6-1 to TRBJ2-7; 7 nucleotides align to TRBD1. V shed 2 bases and J 0 bases; nucleotides not matched to a gene: 7. Germline assignment: CDR1 MNHNS and CDR2 SASEGT. The CDR3 extends over 16 amino acids. This CDR3 reads CASSEYETGTSYEQYF. The CDR3 coding sequence is TGTGCCAGCAGTGAATACGAGACAGGGACCTCCTACGAGCAGTACTTC.

The J gene is TRBJ2-3, the V gene TRBV9; 9 bases agree with TRBD1. The CDR3 runs 16 residues. Unmatched junction bases numbered 9, after V lost 3 bases and J lost 4 bases. Germline CDR1 reads SGDLS; CDR2 reads YYNGEE. CDR3 region: CASSAELGQGSDTQYF. Written as DNA, the CDR3 is TGTGCCAGCAGCGCCGAGTTAGGACAGGGGTCAGATACGCAGTATTTT.

The rearrangement uses TRBV7-2 and TRBJ1-2, with D maybe TRBD1 (5 bases). V gave up 1 base and J gave up 7 bases, with 19 bases separating them. Germline-derived CDR1 and CDR2 are SGHTA and FQGNSA. The CDR3 sequence is 16 residues long. DNA for the CDR3: TGTGCCAGCAGCTTAGGATCTCTGTCCCAGGGCGGTGGCTACACCTTC. Encoded protein: CASSLGSLSQGGGYTF.

This clone was seen more than once but under ten times. The V and J genes are TRBV3-1 (or the pseudogene TRBV3-2) and TRBJ1-5; 7 bases fit TRBD1. V dropped 1 base and J dropped 6; count of bases not matched to a gene: 6. The CDR3 is 15 residues long. Germline-derived CDR1 and CDR2 are LGHDT and YNNKEL (reference sequence). As DNA, the CDR3 is TGTGCCAGCAGCCAAGCTACAGGGGACGGTCAGCCCCAGCATTTT. It encodes CASSQATGDGQPQHF.

This rearrangement joins TRBV15 to TRBJ1-2; D gene unclear. V lost 0 bases and J lost 7, with 15 bases in between. Per germline, CDR1 LNHNV and CDR2 YYDKDF (reference sequence). This CDR3 has 15 amino acids. This chain's CDR3 is CATSRDRLQAGGYTF. DNA of the CDR3: TGTGCCACCAGCAGAGATCGGTTGCAGGCGGGTGGCTACACCTTC.